This entry lists 30 T cell receptor beta chains sequenced from one sample in a study of OX40 agonist ivuxolimab in advanced cancers. Sequencing used immunoSEQ multiplex PCR; TCRdb keeps in-frame clones, though not all of them. Altogether 52,000 or so clones are present, over 85% being singletons, with the ten largest covering about 18%. Specimen: CD4+ or CD8+ T cells sorted from blood, collected in a trial of the OX40 agonist ivuxolimab. All receptors derive from an adult with an advanced solid tumor such as melanoma, head and neck, liver or kidney cancer.

J is TRBJ2-7 and V is TRBV30; D is undetermined. V was trimmed by 0 bases and J by 4 bases, leaving 10 bases between them. The CDR3 sequence is 13 residues long. Germline CDR1 and CDR2: GTSNPN and SVGIG (reference sequence). The CDR3 is CAWSVIGQYEQYF. The CDR3 DNA is TGTGCCTGGAGTGTTATCGGGCAATACGAGCAGTACTTC.

This chain connects TRBV5-6 to TRBJ2-2; no clear D gene. Germline V gives CDR1 SGHDT, CDR2 YYEEEE. The V end lost 4 bases, the J end lost 8 bases, and 12 bases lay between the germline ends. The CDR3 covers 13 residues. The CDR3 bases are TGTGCCAGCAGCGCAAACCTTGGGGGGGAGCTGTTTTTT. The encoded protein is CASSANLGGELFF.

V gene TRBV13 combines with J gene TRBJ2-7, with 7 bases aligning to TRBD2. V lost 5 bases and J lost 0; bases outside the gene matches: 13. From germline, CDR1 is PRHDT and CDR2 FYEKMQ (reference sequence). The CDR3 is 17 residues long. The CDR3 loop is CASSNGLAELSSYEQYF. As DNA, the CDR3 is TGTGCCAGCAGCAACGGTCTAGCGGAGCTAAGCTCCTACGAGCAGTACTTC.

This clone was seen once. The chain uses TRBV5-6 and TRBJ2-7; the D is unclear. In germline, CDR1 is SGHDT, CDR2 YYEEEE. The CDR3 sequence is 12 residues long. With 4 bases removed from V and 1 base from J, the gap between germline ends came to 6 bases. The CDR3 coding sequence is TGTGCCAGCAGCCCTAATTCCTACGAGCAGTACTTC. Amino acid sequence: CASSPNSYEQYF.

V and J are TRBV19 and TRBJ2-5; TRBD1 agrees at 7 bases. Germline CDR1 LNHDA, CDR2 SQIVND (reference sequence). The CDR3 runs to 16 residues. The ends lost 1 base at V and 5 bases at J; junction bases unmatched: 10. In nucleotides, the CDR3 is TGTGCCAGTAGTATAGGAGACAGGGAAGTTTCGGAGACCCAGTACTTC. Translating it yields CASSIGDREVSETQYF.

V and J are TRBV27 and TRBJ1-2; D might be TRBD1 (5 bases). The V gene lost 6 bases and the J gene lost 2 bases, with 19 bases spanning the gap. This CDR3 spans 16 amino acids. CDR1 and CDR2 (germline): MNHEY, SMNVEV (reference sequence). Written as DNA, the CDR3 is TGTGCCAGCAGGAAGACGGGACTCATCACGAACTATGGCTACACCTTC. The encoded protein is CASRKTGLITNYGYTF.

This chain links TRBV27 with TRBJ1-5; no firm D call. The germline CDR1 and CDR2 sequences are MNHEY and SMNVEV (reference sequence). The V and J ends lost 3 bases and 1 base respectively, with 4 bases between them. The CDR3 is 13 residues long. CDR3 sequence: CASSFLSNQPQHF. For the CDR3, the DNA is TGTGCCAGCAGTTTCCTAAGCAATCAGCCCCAGCATTTT.

The genes are TRBV9 and TRBJ2-4; 8 bases line up with TRBD2. The CDR3 covers 17 residues. Germline CDR1 and CDR2: SGDLS and YYNGEE. J gave up 1 base and V 4 bases, and 10 bases lay outside the gene matches. The CDR3 is CASSPNAGGVAKNIQYF. CDR3 DNA: TGTGCCAGCAGCCCCAACGCGGGGGGTGTCGCCAAAAACATTCAGTACTTC.

The chain combines TRBV6-6 with TRBJ2-5; the match to TRBD1 covers 8 bases. V was pared by 3 bases and J by 4 bases, with 7 bases of the junction left unmatched. The CDR3 consists of 15 residues. CDR1 is MNHNY and CDR2 is SVGAGI in the germline V gene (reference sequence). This CDR3 is CASSYSQGAGETQYF. CDR3 bases: TGTGCCAGCAGTTATTCTCAGGGGGCGGGAGAGACCCAGTACTTC.

V gene TRBV28 combines with J gene TRBJ2-3, with 9 bases matching TRBD2. After removal of 6 bases from V and 7 bases from J, the junction contained 17 bases not matched to a gene. The germline V gene has CDR1 MDHEN and CDR2 SYDVKM. The CDR3 has 17 amino acids. CDR3: CASRHTRASGDFNTQYF. The CDR3 coding sequence is TGTGCCAGCAGGCACACGAGGGCTAGCGGGGACTTTAATACGCAGTATTTT.

This rearrangement joins TRBV6-4 to TRBJ1-1; unclear D gene. This CDR3 is 16 amino acids long. The V gene lost 3 bases and the J gene lost 7 bases, with 21 bases spanning the gap. Per germline, CDR1 MRHNA and CDR2 SNTAGT. The CDR3 sequence is CASSEEAGRSSGEAFF. The CDR3 DNA follows: TGTGCCAGCAGTGAGGAGGCCGGGAGGTCCTCGGGTGAAGCTTTCTTT.

The rearrangement uses TRBV4-3 and TRBJ1-1; tentative D call: TRBD1 (5 bases). Trimming removed 7 bases from V and 4 bases from J, with 16 bases in between. The CDR3 runs to 14 residues. Germline values: CDR1 LGHNA, CDR2 YSLEER. The CDR3 loop reads CASTRPGASTEAFF. The CDR3 bases are TGCGCCAGCACCCGGCCTGGGGCCAGCACTGAAGCTTTCTTT.

The rearrangement joins TRBV6-5 to TRBJ2-1; D is ambiguous. CDR3 size: 12 residues. The V gene lost 4 bases and the J gene lost 3 bases, with 4 bases spanning the gap. Per germline, CDR1 MNHEY and CDR2 SVGAGI. The CDR3 bases are TGTGCCAGCAGTTCAGGCTACAATGAGCAGTTCTTC. Its protein is CASSSGYNEQFF.

J is TRBJ2-7 and V is TRBV11-2; 7 nucleotides align to TRBD1. CDR1 is SGHAT, CDR2 FQNNGV, per germline. CDR3 size: 14 residues. J gave up 5 bases and V 5 bases, and 9 bases lay outside the gene matches. The CDR3 loop is CASSPTQGGHEQYF. The CDR3 bases are TGTGCCAGCAGCCCAACCCAAGGGGGCCACGAGCAGTACTTC.

The rearrangement links TRBV9 to TRBJ2-2; unclear D gene. Germline CDR1 is SGDLS and CDR2 is YYNGEE. The V end was cut by 0 bases, the J end by 6 bases, with 12 bases between. The CDR3 totals 15 residues. The CDR3 DNA reads as TGTGCCAGCAGCGTAGGACGTAGCCCGTCCGGGGAGCTGTTTTTT. Its translation is CASSVGRSPSGELFF.

This chain uses TRBV27 with TRBJ2-7, with a tentative D call TRBD1 (5 bases). CDR1 and CDR2 (germline): MNHEY, SMNVEV (reference sequence). V was cut by 3 bases and J by 2 bases, with 11 bases left in between. There are 14 residues in the CDR3. The CDR3 region is CASSFGAFTYEQYF. CDR3 nucleotides: TGTGCCAGCAGTTTTGGGGCCTTTACCTACGAGCAGTACTTC.

The genes are TRBV11-2 and TRBJ2-7; perhaps TRBD2 as D (5 bases). The CDR3 is 16 amino acids. CDR1 is SGHAT and CDR2 is FQNNGV in the germline V gene. V was cut by 2 bases and J by 0 bases, with 14 bases left in between. The DNA of the CDR3 is TGTGCCAGCAGCTTACCAAGCGGAGAAATCTCCTACGAGCAGTACTTC. It encodes CASSLPSGEISYEQYF.

This chain connects TRBV15 to TRBJ2-2, with 10 positions matching TRBD2. CDR3 length: 18 amino acids. CDR1 and CDR2 from the germline V gene are LNHNV and YYDKDF (reference sequence). V dropped 0 bases and J dropped 3; count of bases not matched to a gene: 7. The CDR3 region has the DNA TGTGCCACCAGCAGAGATCCCCCCAGCGGGAGGGACACCGGGGAGCTGTTTTTT. It encodes CATSRDPPSGRDTGELFF.

The chain uses TRBV7-9 and TRBJ1-4, with D unclear. The germline CDR1 and CDR2 sequences are SEHNR and FQNEAQ (reference sequence). The V gene lost 5 bases and the J gene lost 8 bases, with 12 bases spanning the gap. CDR3 length: 13 amino acids. The CDR3 region is CASSNPRREKLFF. In DNA, the CDR3 is TGTGCCAGCAGCAACCCACGTCGGGAAAAACTGTTTTTT.

The chain employs TRBV4-3 and TRBJ2-2; TRBD1 matches 9 bases. Germline loops: CDR1 LGHNA, CDR2 YSLEER. The CDR3 loop spans 17 amino acids. V lost 4 bases and J lost 0; bases outside the gene matches: 6. CDR3 bases: TGCGCCAGCAGCCCGGGACAGGGATATCCGAACACCGGGGAGCTGTTTTTT. Protein sequence: CASSPGQGYPNTGELFF.

The CDR3 region is CASSPSGFHYEQYF. The CDR3, as DNA: TGTGCCAGCAGCCCTAGCGGGTTCCACTACGAGCAGTACTTC. V usage is TRBV9 and J usage is TRBJ2-7, with 8 nucleotides matching TRBD2. The CDR3 runs to 14 residues. V was clipped by 4 bases and J by 3 bases; unmatched bases: 6. Germline V gene data show CDR1 as SGDLS and CDR2 as YYNGEE.

The chain has TRBV19 and TRBJ1-2; D possibly corresponds to TRBD1 (6 bases). The V end was cut by 6 bases, the J end by 1 base, with 12 bases between. The CDR3 consists of 14 residues. CDR1 LNHDA and CDR2 SQIVND come from the germline V gene (reference sequence). This CDR3 reads CASSQGTVNYGYTF. The CDR3 nucleotides read TGTGCCAGTAGCCAGGGGACTGTTAACTATGGCTACACCTTC.

The gene calls are TRBV7-9 and TRBJ2-4; D gene unclear. V lost 3 bases and J 5 bases, leaving 5 bases between the germline ends. This CDR3 has 12 amino acids. The germline CDR1 and CDR2 sequences are SEHNR and FQNEAQ (reference sequence). The CDR3 bases are TGTGCCAGCAGCTTTTATGAAAACATTCAGTACTTC. Protein product: CASSFYENIQYF.

V usage is TRBV28 and J usage is TRBJ1-5; TRBD1 matches at 10 bases. In germline, CDR1 is MDHEN, CDR2 SYDVKM. The CDR3 consists of 16 residues. V shed 6 bases and J 4 bases; nucleotides not matched to a gene: 9. The CDR3 region is CASRLTDRGRNQPQHF. For the CDR3, the DNA is TGTGCCAGCAGGTTGACGGACAGGGGGAGAAATCAGCCCCAGCATTTT.

This chain joins TRBV6-5 and TRBJ2-1; D ambiguous. Between the trimmed V and J ends, which lost 4 bases and 5 bases, there was a span of 9 bases. CDR3 size: 13 residues. Germline V gene sequence: CDR1 MNHEY, CDR2 SVGAGI. For the CDR3, the DNA is TGTGCCAGCAGTTCCGGAGCCAACAATGAGCAGTTCTTC. Amino acid sequence: CASSSGANNEQFF.

This clone showed up just once. The genes are TRBV6-5 and TRBJ2-7; possible D gene TRBD2, 6 bases. V shed 0 bases and J shed 2 bases, with 14 bases lying between them. CDR3 length: 16 amino acids. The germline V gene encodes CDR1 MNHEY and CDR2 SVGAGI. CDR3 in amino acids: CASSYSTGGATYEQYF. CDR3 in DNA: TGTGCCAGCAGTTACTCGACGGGCGGGGCCACCTACGAGCAGTACTTC.

V and J are TRBV7-9 and TRBJ2-7; the match to TRBD2 covers 11 bases. Looked up from germline, CDR1 is SEHNR and CDR2 is FQNEAQ (reference sequence). With 5 bases clipped from V and 1 base from J, the junction kept 7 bases outside the gene matches. CDR3 length equals 16 residues. CDR3 nucleotide sequence: TGTGCCAGCAGCCCCTCGGGACTAGCGGTTTCCTACGAGCAGTACTTC. Translation: CASSPSGLAVSYEQYF.

The chain recombines TRBV28 with TRBJ2-5, with D possibly being TRBD1 (5 bases). The DNA end favors TRBJ2-7, so the J call may be wrong. CDR3 length equals 13 residues. The V gene's germline CDR1 is MDHEN and CDR2 SYDVKM. CDR3: CASSSRELYEQYF. Written as DNA, the CDR3 is TGTGCCAGCAGTTCCAGGGAACTCTACGAGCAGTACTTC.

J is TRBJ2-2 and V is TRBV7-9, with 11 bases fitting TRBD1. Germline V lookup: CDR1 SEHNR, CDR2 FQNEAQ (reference sequence). V was clipped by 5 bases and J by 3 bases; unmatched bases: 5. CDR3 length: 16 amino acids. DNA for the CDR3: TGTGCCAGCAGCACAAGGGACAGGGGGGACACCGGGGAGCTGTTTTTT. Protein sequence: CASSTRDRGDTGELFF.

The chain uses TRBV4-3 and TRBJ2-1; D is unclear. The CDR3 spans 14 residues. Germline V gives CDR1 LGHNA, CDR2 YSLEER. The germline V and J ends were trimmed by 2 bases and 4 bases, with 9 bases remaining between them. The CDR3 loop reads CASSQSPNYNEQFF. Here the CDR3 DNA reads TGCGCCAGCAGCCAATCTCCAAATTACAATGAGCAGTTCTTC.